Below are 13 T cell receptor beta chains sequenced from a single sample in a study of T cells after yellow fever vaccination. TCRdb passed the 5' RACE reads through MiXCR, listing each CDR3 protein once. The table includes over 250,000 distinct CDR3 sequences, around 5.3% detected once. The sample here was CD4+ T cells sorted from PBMCs, taken on the day of the yellow fever booster vaccination. The receptors were gathered from a man aged 18 to 30 who received the YFV17D yellow fever vaccine.

This sequence joins TRBV6-6 and TRBJ2-1; 8 nucleotides line up with TRBD1. J lost 9 bases, V lost 8 bases, and 6 bases had no gene match. This CDR3 is built from 12 residues. The germline V gene has CDR1 MNHNY and CDR2 SVGAGI (reference sequence). The CDR3 DNA is TGTGCCAGCTCCCAGGGGGCTAGTGAGCAGTTCTTC. This translates into CASSQGASEQFF.

In its sample, this clonotype was seen a few times. The rearrangement uses TRBV6-4 and TRBJ2-1; maybe TRBD1 (6 bases). The CDR3 contains 16 residues. Trimming shortened V by 8 bases and J by 9 bases, and 26 bases separated the two germline ends. CDR1 is MRHNA and CDR2 is SNTAGT in the germline V gene. CDR3: CASSVSQGTRRAEQFF. CDR3 nucleotides: TGTGCCAGCTCGGTCTCCCAGGGGACCCGAAGGGCTGAGCAGTTCTTC.

This clonotype was recorded a few times. The chain links TRBV20-1 to TRBJ1-2; D is perhaps TRBD1 (6 bases). The V end lost 0 bases, the J end lost 7 bases, and 15 bases lay between the germline ends. The CDR3 is 14 residues long. CDR1 is DFQATT, CDR2 SNEGSKA, per germline (reference sequence). The CDR3 DNA reads TGCAGTGCTAGAGAGCTCCCAGGGGCGGGTGGCTACACCTTC. It encodes CSARELPGAGGYTF.

This clonotype was seen repeatedly, ten times or more. This sequence joins TRBV12-3 or TRBV12-4 and TRBJ1-1; maybe TRBD1 (5 bases). V was cut by 4 bases and J by 7 bases, with 13 bases left in between. The CDR3 runs 13 residues. The CDR3 nucleotides are TGTGCCAGCAGTTCGGTGGGGCAGGGTGAAGCTTTCTTT. Amino acids: CASSSVGQGEAFF.

CDR3 sequence reads: CASSLTRDSGNTIYF. The CDR3 coding sequence is TGTGCCAGCAGCTTAACCAGGGACTCTGGAAACACCATATATTTT. The rearrangement joins TRBV7-3 to TRBJ1-3, with D perhaps TRBD1 (5 bases). Trimming cost V 0 bases and J 0 bases, with 6 bases left between them. Germline V lookup: CDR1 SGHTA, CDR2 FQGTGA. The CDR3 runs 15 residues.

This clonotype was observed at least ten times. The CDR3 DNA sequence: TGTGCCAGCACCTCGACAGGGAACTACTACGAGCAGTACGTC. It is translated as CASTSTGNYYEQYV. The rearrangement uses TRBV7-3 and TRBJ2-7; 7 bases map to TRBD1. In germline, CDR1 is SGHTA, CDR2 FQGTGA. With V trimmed by 7 bases and J by 3 bases, 9 bases remained unmatched. The CDR3 loop spans 14 amino acids.

The chain couples TRBV28 to TRBJ1-1; D unclear. This CDR3 region has 14 residues. Germline loops: CDR1 MDHEN, CDR2 SYDVKM. The V and J ends lost 6 bases and 5 bases respectively, with 16 bases between them. CDR3 region: CASSPRRSLTEAFF. The CDR3, as DNA: TGTGCCAGCAGCCCCAGACGGTCCCTTACTGAAGCTTTCTTT. Looking up the rest from reference TRBV28 and TRBJ1-1 gives the full variable domain: DVKVTQSSRYLVKRTGEKVFLECVQDMDHENMFWYRQDPGLGLRLIYFSYDVKMKEKGDIPEGYSVSREKKERFSLILESASTNQTSMYLCASSPRRSLTEAFFGQGTRLTVV.

The rearrangement links TRBV12-3 or TRBV12-4 to TRBJ2-7; D may be TRBD1 (5 bases). The CDR3 covers 18 residues. V lost 3 bases and J lost 3, with 24 bases in between. As DNA, the CDR3 is TGTGCCAGCAGTTTCCCCCCCCGTAAGGGGCCCTGTTACTACGAGCAGTACGTC. Translation: CASSFPPRKGPCYYEQYV.

The chain uses TRBV7-9 and TRBJ2-7, with 8 bases aligning to TRBD1. The trim removed 4 bases at V and 3 bases at J, leaving 5 bases unmatched. CDR3 length: 14 amino acids. In germline, CDR1 is SEHNR, CDR2 FQNEAQ (reference sequence). The CDR3 reads CASSSGGSVYEQYF. The CDR3 region has the DNA TGTGCCAGCAGCTCAGGGGGCTCGGTCTACGAGCAGTACTTC.

The V gene is TRBV12-3 or TRBV12-4, the J gene TRBJ2-7; perhaps D is TRBD1 or TRBD2 (5 bases each). The CDR3 runs to 13 residues. Trimming left V 6 bases short and J 0 bases short, with 9 bases between. The CDR3 bases are TGTGCCAGCAGCCGGGACCCCTCCTACGAGCAGTACTTC. This translates into CASSRDPSYEQYF.

This chain connects TRBV7-9 to TRBJ2-1; TRBD2 matches at 9 bases. Germline V CDR1 and CDR2: SEHNR, FQNEAQ (reference sequence). This CDR3 comprises 16 residues. Trimming took 5 bases from V and 2 from J; bases not matched to a gene: 7. The CDR3 coding sequence is TGTGCCAGCAGCCCCCCTGGCGGGGGGGCCTACAATGAGCAGTTCTTC. Translating gives CASSPPGGGAYNEQFF.

The chain couples TRBV7-2 to TRBJ2-7; 8 bases line up with TRBD2. This CDR3 contains 16 residues. Germline assignment: CDR1 SGHTA and CDR2 FQGNSA. The trim removed 5 bases at V and 0 bases at J, leaving 9 bases unmatched. The CDR3 nucleotides are TGTGCCAGCAGCCCACCTAGCGGGTCGCCCTCCTACGAGCAGTACGTC. Translation gives CASSPPSGSPSYEQYV.

The V gene is TRBV15, the J gene TRBJ2-7; 10 bases fit TRBD1. From germline, CDR1 is LNHNV and CDR2 YYDKDF (reference sequence). The length of the CDR3 is 16 residues. With 1 base clipped from V and 2 bases from J, the junction kept 5 bases outside the gene matches. This CDR3 is CATSRGSGTGAYEQYF. In DNA form, the CDR3 reads TGTGCCACCAGCAGAGGGTCCGGGACAGGGGCCTACGAGCAGTACTTC.